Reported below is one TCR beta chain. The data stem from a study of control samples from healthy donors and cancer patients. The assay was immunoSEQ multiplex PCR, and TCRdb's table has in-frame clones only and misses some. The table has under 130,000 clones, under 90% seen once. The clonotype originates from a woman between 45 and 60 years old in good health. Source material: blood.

The CDR3 nucleotides are TGTGCCACCAGCAGCCGGCTAGCGGGGGGGCCTTATACGCAGTATTTT. Encoded protein: CATSSRLAGGPYTQYF. The chain carries TRBV15 and TRBJ2-3; 12 positions agree with TRBD2. Germline V gives CDR1 LNHNV, CDR2 YYDKDF (reference sequence). This CDR3 region has 16 residues. V was clipped by 3 bases and J by 7 bases; unmatched bases: 8.